This TCR beta chain was sequenced for a study of shared clonotypes between healthy human individuals. Study-level findings and limits: Clonotypes which were not shared had lower generation probabilities than clonotypes that all four donors shared. Clonotype sharing among donors, it was expected, would be affected by sequencing depth. For sorted subsets, rarefaction showed incomplete sequencing despite large depth.

Details on this clone: Its antigen is not known.

Profiling relied on immunoSEQ multiplex PCR, and the TCRdb table lists in-frame clones only, not all of them. Found here are more than 1,200,000 clones, just under 99% of them singletons; the top ten hold 0.3% to 0.45%. Germline V lookup: CDR1 SGHTA, CDR2 FQGNSA. V lost 2 bases and J 4 bases, leaving 8 bases between the germline ends. The CDR3 runs to 13 residues. Input material: naive CD4+ T cells sorted from blood. Subset noted: CD45RA+ positively selected. The chain joins TRBV7-2 to TRBJ2-5; D gene unclear. This TCR was recovered from a man aged 30 to 39 in good health. The CDR3 DNA follows: TGTGCCAGCAGCTTAAAACGTGCAGAGACCCAGTACTTC. Protein: CASSLKRAETQYF.